This is a list of T cell receptor beta chains from one sample in a study of radiation and T cells in renal cell carcinoma. Assay used: immunoSEQ multiplex PCR; TCRdb lists only in-frame clones, some missing. The repertoire holds more than 120,000 clones, with 75% to 90% as singletons. Material: blood, obtained from a patient whose treatment included radiotherapy and nephrectomy. The receptors here all came from a woman aged 45 to 65 with renal cell carcinoma. CDR3s include the opening cysteine and the closing phenylalanine or tryptophan. Each record gives: J gene, D gene, clone size, V gene, CDR3 DNA, CDR3 protein. The D gene is left open where the match is weak. Expanded clones get a size class; other rows say once, few or many, or leave the size out.

j_call: TRBJ2-1
d_call: NA
clone_size: NA
v_call: TRBV5-1
cdr3_nt: TGCGCCAGCAGCTCTAGTTACAATTACAATGAGCAGTTCTTC
cdr3_aa: CASSSSYNYNEQFF

j_call: TRBJ2-1
d_call: NA
clone_size: NA
v_call: TRBV5-4
cdr3_nt: TGTGCCAGCAGCTCTGTAGGAAGCTCCTACAATGAGCAGTTCTTC
cdr3_aa: CASSSVGSSYNEQFF

j_call: TRBJ1-5
d_call: NA
clone_size: NA
v_call: TRBV7-2
cdr3_nt: TGTGCCAGCAGCGGAGGGATCGACAGAGGCAATCAGCCCCAGCATTTT
cdr3_aa: CASSGGIDRGNQPQHF

j_call: TRBJ1-2
d_call: NA
clone_size: NA
v_call: TRBV18
cdr3_nt: TGTGCCAGCTCACCACCGGTAGTGGGGGCGGCCTATGGCTACACCTTC
cdr3_aa: CASSPPVVGAAYGYTF

j_call: TRBJ2-1
d_call: TRBD2
clone_size: once
v_call: TRBV10-1
cdr3_nt: TGCGCCAGCAGTGAACAGACTAGCGGGGGTAATGAGCAGTTCTTC
cdr3_aa: CASSEQTSGGNEQFF

j_call: TRBJ2-7
d_call: NA
clone_size: NA
v_call: TRBV7-9
cdr3_nt: TGTGCCAGCAGCTTATCGACAGGATACCTAGCGGAAGACTCCTACGAGCAGTACTTC
cdr3_aa: CASSLSTGYLAEDSYEQYF

j_call: TRBJ2-7
d_call: NA
clone_size: NA
v_call: TRBV27
cdr3_nt: TGTGCCAGCACATCCGGGACTTCCCTCTACGAGCAGTACTTC
cdr3_aa: CASTSGTSLYEQYF

j_call: TRBJ1-2
d_call: NA
clone_size: few
v_call: TRBV7-9
cdr3_nt: TGTGCCAGCAGCTCCCAGGGCTATGGCTACACCTTC
cdr3_aa: CASSSQGYGYTF

j_call: TRBJ2-2
d_call: NA
clone_size: NA
v_call: TRBV18
cdr3_nt: TGTGCCAGCTCACCGGTTGCAGTATCCGGGGAGCTGTTTTTT
cdr3_aa: CASSPVAVSGELFF

j_call: TRBJ1-6
d_call: NA
clone_size: NA
v_call: TRBV2
cdr3_nt: TGTGCCAGCAGTCGGGACTCTCTAGGAAATTCACCCCTCCACTTT
cdr3_aa: CASSRDSLGNSPLHF

j_call: TRBJ2-1
d_call: TRBD2
clone_size: NA
v_call: TRBV14
cdr3_nt: TGTGCCAGCAGCCCGCGAGCGGGAGGGCATAGCTCCTACAATGAGCAGTTCTTC
cdr3_aa: CASSPRAGGHSSYNEQFF

j_call: TRBJ2-7
d_call: NA
clone_size: NA
v_call: TRBV4-3
cdr3_nt: TGCGCCAGCAGCCGAAGAGACGACAGCTCCTACGAGCAGTACTTC
cdr3_aa: CASSRRDDSSYEQYF

j_call: TRBJ1-1
d_call: NA
clone_size: few
v_call: TRBV18
cdr3_nt: TGTGCCAGCTCACCGGCGAGAGGGAACACTGAAGCTTTCTTT
cdr3_aa: CASSPARGNTEAFF

j_call: TRBJ2-3
d_call: NA
clone_size: NA
v_call: TRBV5-4
cdr3_nt: TGTGCCAGCAGCTTCTGGGCAGATACGCAGTATTTT
cdr3_aa: CASSFWADTQYF

j_call: TRBJ2-7
d_call: TRBD2
clone_size: NA
v_call: TRBV27
cdr3_nt: TGTGCCAGCAGATCCCTAGCGGGGTCCTACGAGCAGTACTTC
cdr3_aa: CASRSLAGSYEQYF

j_call: TRBJ2-5
d_call: NA
clone_size: NA
v_call: TRBV10-1
cdr3_nt: TGCGCCAGCAGCCCTGGACAAGGGCCGGAGACCCAGTACTTC
cdr3_aa: CASSPGQGPETQYF

j_call: TRBJ1-1
d_call: TRBD1
clone_size: NA
v_call: TRBV7-2
cdr3_nt: TGTGCCAGCAGCGCGACAGGGGGCGTCACTGAAGCTTTCTTT
cdr3_aa: CASSATGGVTEAFF

j_call: TRBJ2-7
d_call: TRBD2
clone_size: once
v_call: TRBV5-4
cdr3_nt: TGTGCCAGCAGCCCGGATAGCGGGAGGGCCAACTACGAGCAGTACTTC
cdr3_aa: CASSPDSGRANYEQYF

j_call: TRBJ2-7
d_call: TRBD2
clone_size: NA
v_call: TRBV6-6
cdr3_nt: TGTGCCAGCAGACGGACTAGCGGAACCTACGAGCAGTACTTC
cdr3_aa: CASRRTSGTYEQYF

j_call: TRBJ2-3
d_call: NA
clone_size: NA
v_call: TRBV4-1
cdr3_nt: TGCGCCAGCAGCCCTAGATACCTAGGCACAGATACGCAGTATTTT
cdr3_aa: CASSPRYLGTDTQYF

j_call: TRBJ2-7
d_call: NA
clone_size: NA
v_call: TRBV6-1
cdr3_nt: TGTGCCAGCAGTGAGGTGGAGGGGAGCTCCTACGAGCAGTACTTC
cdr3_aa: CASSEVEGSSYEQYF

j_call: TRBJ2-7
d_call: NA
clone_size: NA
v_call: TRBV7-2
cdr3_nt: TGTGCCAGCAGCTTATATAGGGGTCTCAGCTCCTACGAGCAGTACTTC
cdr3_aa: CASSLYRGLSSYEQYF

j_call: TRBJ2-4
d_call: NA
clone_size: NA
v_call: TRBV21-1
cdr3_nt: TGTGCCAGCAGCAAAGCGCGGGGACGCAAAAACATTCAGTACTTC
cdr3_aa: CASSKARGRKNIQYF

j_call: TRBJ2-7
d_call: TRBD2
clone_size: NA
v_call: TRBV7-2
cdr3_nt: TGTGCCAGCAGCTCGGGGACTAGCGGGGCCTACGAGCAGTACTTC
cdr3_aa: CASSSGTSGAYEQYF

j_call: TRBJ1-5
d_call: NA
clone_size: NA
v_call: TRBV10-3
cdr3_nt: TGTGCCATCAGTGACAGAGGACAACCCCAGCATTTT
cdr3_aa: CAISDRGQPQHF

j_call: TRBJ2-1
d_call: NA
clone_size: NA
v_call: TRBV5-1
cdr3_nt: TGCGCCAGCAGCTTACAGGGTACCCTCAGACGGCAGTTCTTC
cdr3_aa: CASSLQGTLRRQFF

j_call: TRBJ2-3
d_call: NA
clone_size: NA
v_call: TRBV4-1
cdr3_nt: TGCGCCAGCAGCCAGGCCGGTGGGACGCAGTATTTT
cdr3_aa: CASSQAGGTQYF

j_call: TRBJ2-5
d_call: NA
clone_size: NA
v_call: TRBV11-2
cdr3_nt: TGTGCCAGCAGCTTCGGACAGCAAGAGACCCAGTACTTC
cdr3_aa: CASSFGQQETQYF

j_call: TRBJ1-2
d_call: TRBD1
clone_size: few
v_call: TRBV11-2
cdr3_nt: TGTGCCAGCAGCTTAGAAGGAAACAGGGGCGGCTACACCTTC
cdr3_aa: CASSLEGNRGGYTF

j_call: TRBJ2-7
d_call: TRBD1
clone_size: NA
v_call: TRBV5-4
cdr3_nt: TGTGCCAGCAGCTCGGACAGGGGACGGCAGTACTTC
cdr3_aa: CASSSDRGRQYF

j_call: TRBJ2-3
d_call: NA
clone_size: once
v_call: TRBV9
cdr3_nt: TGTGCCAGCAGCGCGCGGAGGGGTACGCAGTATTTT
cdr3_aa: CASSARRGTQYF

j_call: TRBJ2-2
d_call: NA
clone_size: NA
v_call: TRBV12-5
cdr3_nt: TGTGCTAGTGGTTTGGTAAAGGGGATCCCTGGCGGGGAGCTGTTTTTT
cdr3_aa: CASGLVKGIPGGELFF

j_call: TRBJ1-1
d_call: NA
clone_size: NA
v_call: TRBV9
cdr3_nt: TGTGCCAGCAGGTCAATGGGGATGAACACTGAAGCTTTCTTT
cdr3_aa: CASRSMGMNTEAFF

j_call: TRBJ2-5
d_call: NA
clone_size: NA
v_call: TRBV11-3
cdr3_nt: TGTGCCACGGCCCTCGGGGGTGGGAAACAAGAGACCCAGTACTTC
cdr3_aa: CATALGGGKQETQYF

j_call: TRBJ1-2
d_call: TRBD1
clone_size: few
v_call: TRBV19
cdr3_nt: TGTGCCAGTAGTGTACGGACAGGGGGTAACTATGGCTACACCTTC
cdr3_aa: CASSVRTGGNYGYTF

j_call: TRBJ2-7
d_call: TRBD2
clone_size: NA
v_call: TRBV7-2
cdr3_nt: TGTGCCAGCAGTTTGGCTAGCGGGGGTCCTACTAGCTCCTACGAGCAGTACTTC
cdr3_aa: CASSLASGGPTSSYEQYF

j_call: TRBJ1-5
d_call: NA
clone_size: NA
v_call: TRBV5-4
cdr3_nt: TGTGCCAGCAGCTTGGAGGGCAGGGGCGTGCCCCAGCATTTT
cdr3_aa: CASSLEGRGVPQHF

j_call: TRBJ2-1
d_call: TRBD2
clone_size: few
v_call: TRBV29-1
cdr3_nt: TGCAGCGTGGAAACTAGCGGGGGAGTGCAAGGGCAGTTCTTC
cdr3_aa: CSVETSGGVQGQFF

j_call: TRBJ1-2
d_call: TRBD1
clone_size: NA
v_call: TRBV6-5
cdr3_nt: TGTGCCAGCAGTTCCGACAGGGGTAATGGCTACACCTTC
cdr3_aa: CASSSDRGNGYTF

j_call: TRBJ2-7
d_call: NA
clone_size: NA
v_call: TRBV9
cdr3_nt: TGTGCCAGCAGCCTGAATCGCGAGGGCGAGCAGTACTTC
cdr3_aa: CASSLNREGEQYF

j_call: TRBJ2-7
d_call: TRBD2
clone_size: NA
v_call: TRBV4-2
cdr3_nt: TGTGCCAGCAGCCCGGGACTAGCGGGAGAGTTTGGCGAGCAGTACTTC
cdr3_aa: CASSPGLAGEFGEQYF

j_call: TRBJ1-6
d_call: NA
clone_size: NA
v_call: TRBV5-4
cdr3_nt: TGTGCCAGCAGAGAAGGACCGGGACTGAATTCACCCCTCCACTTT
cdr3_aa: CASREGPGLNSPLHF

j_call: TRBJ2-7
d_call: NA
clone_size: NA
v_call: TRBV5-1
cdr3_nt: TGCGCCAGCAGCCCCGGGACTGCAAATCTCGAGCAGTACTTC
cdr3_aa: CASSPGTANLEQYF

j_call: TRBJ1-1
d_call: NA
clone_size: NA
v_call: TRBV28
cdr3_nt: TGTGCCAGCAGTTTACTGGACGTGAACACTGAAGCTTTCTTT
cdr3_aa: CASSLLDVNTEAFF

j_call: TRBJ1-1
d_call: NA
clone_size: NA
v_call: TRBV4-3
cdr3_nt: TGCGCCAGCAGCCAAGACCGATCGCGGAGGAACACTGAAGCTTTCTTT
cdr3_aa: CASSQDRSRRNTEAFF

j_call: TRBJ2-7
d_call: NA
clone_size: NA
v_call: TRBV20-1
cdr3_nt: TGCAGTGCCATGCGTACTCTCGAGCAGTACTTC
cdr3_aa: CSAMRTLEQYF